The text below deals with one TCR beta chain. Antigen specificity is unknown. Germline CDR1 and CDR2: SQVTM and ANQGSEA. The V segment lost 1 base and the J segment 4 bases; nucleotides outside the gene matches: 4. The CDR3 contains 14 residues. The data were taken from a study of T cell responses to AZD1222 COVID-19 vaccine. Study-wide points: The span of vaccine-associated CD4 TCRs extended across spike, with dominance at 160-218 and 743-854. Baseline serology detected seropositivity in only a handful of AZD1222 recipients. Spike-specific TCRs gained breadth and depth after people received two AZD1222 doses. White British ancestry dominated among donors, who included more females, and clonal diversity was possibly underestimated.

This table comes from immunoSEQ multiplex PCR, and its TCRdb copy is limited to in-frame clones, with some not included. This sample yields roughly 140,000 clones, of which around 90% are seen a single time; about 4.6% belongs to the top ten. This rearrangement joins TRBV29-1 to TRBJ2-1; 7 nucleotides line up with TRBD2. The sequenced sample was peripheral blood, obtained on day 0 of AZD1222 vaccination. The receptor's source is an adult in good health. The CDR3 DNA sequence: TGCAGCGTTGAAGGGCTAGCGGCTTACAATGAGCAGTTCTTC. It encodes CSVEGLAAYNEQFF.